Listed below are T cell receptor beta chains from one sample, sequenced in a study of blood T cells in healthy people across ages. MiXCR, applied by TCRdb to the 5' RACE reads, yields one record per CDR3 protein. The table shows about 760,000 distinct CDR3 sequences, with about 25% occurring only once. These data were likewise used in another study, on T cells of mothers and their children.

Source material: blood. These receptor sequences come from a boy aged 10-17 years in good health. The CDR3 runs from the conserved cysteine through the conserved F or W. The D gene is left open where the match is weak. Clone size appears in some rows only: once, few, many, or a class for an expanded clone.

V gene,J gene,D gene,clone size,CDR3 protein,CDR3 DNA
TRBV5-4,TRBJ2-3,.,.,CASSLELHADTQYF,TGTGCCAGCAGCTTGGAACTGCACGCAGATACGCAGTATTTT
TRBV27,TRBJ2-1,.,.,CASSLSPVVTAEQFF,TGTGCCAGCAGTTTAAGTCCGGTTGTTACAGCCGAGCAGTTCTTC
TRBV7-8,TRBJ1-6,TRBD1,few,CASSLMPGQLNSPLHF,TGTGCCAGCAGCTTGATGCCGGGACAGTTAAATTCACCCCTCCACTTT
TRBV7-9,TRBJ2-5,TRBD1,few,CASSLTGIGQETQYF,TGTGCCAGCAGCTTGACAGGGATAGGGCAAGAGACCCAGTACTTC
TRBV24-1,TRBJ2-3,TRBD2,few,CATSDPLAGEEADTQYF,TGTGCCACCAGTGACCCTCTAGCGGGGGAGGAGGCAGATACGCAGTATTTT
TRBV29-1,TRBJ2-5,TRBD1,.,CSVAGQGQETQYF,TGCAGCGTTGCCGGACAGGGGCAAGAGACCCAGTACTTC
TRBV18,TRBJ1-1,.,.,CASSPSQRGANTEAFF,TGTGCCAGCTCACCCTCTCAGCGGGGGGCGAACACTGAAGCTTTCTTT
TRBV7-2,TRBJ2-2,.,few,CASSLLPAGELFF,TGTGCCAGCAGCTTACTTCCAGCCGGGGAGCTGTTTTTT
TRBV4-2,TRBJ1-1,.,few,CASSQDVLAGITEAFF,TGTGCCAGCAGCCAAGATGTCTTAGCAGGGATTACTGAAGCTTTCTTT
TRBV4-1,TRBJ1-2,TRBD1,few,CAGSQEQGAPRGYTF,TGCGCCGGCAGCCAAGAACAGGGGGCGCCGAGAGGCTACACCTTC
TRBV4-2,TRBJ1-1,TRBD1,few,CASSQDHRGGTEAFF,TGTGCCAGCAGCCAAGATCACAGGGGAGGGACTGAAGCTTTCTTT
TRBV10-3,TRBJ2-5,TRBD2,.,CAISTPGLAGVDGQETQYF,TGTGCCATCAGTACACCGGGACTAGCGGGAGTAGACGGTCAGGAGACCCAGTACTTC
TRBV28,TRBJ2-7,TRBD1,few,CASSFGDRSSYEQYF,TGTGCCAGCAGTTTTGGGGACAGGAGCTCCTACGAGCAGTACTTC
TRBV19,TRBJ2-7,TRBD1,few,CASSNGQGYEQYF,TGTGCCAGTAGTAACGGACAGGGCTACGAGCAGTACTTC
TRBV20-1,TRBJ2-5,TRBD2,.,CSARDLGTSGSSETQYF,TGCAGTGCTAGAGATCTGGGGACTAGCGGGAGCTCAGAGACCCAGTACTTC
TRBV5-1,TRBJ2-7,.,.,CASSLVNSTSYEQYF,TGCGCCAGCAGCTTGGTGAACAGTACCTCCTACGAGCAGTACTTC